Shown below are 2 T cell receptor beta chains from a single sample sequenced in a study of response to subunit inactivated influenza vaccine. One entry per CDR3 protein, called by TCRdb with MiXCR from the RT-PCR reads. The sample holds under 550,000 distinct CDR3 sequences; 7.6% are singletons and the top ten take over 10%. The sample was PBMCs from blood, taken around 25 months after vaccination. These TCRs come from a man between 50 and 75 years old who received an inactivated influenza vaccine.

In this sample, this clonotype turned up a few times. The chain has TRBV2 and TRBJ2-7, with D perhaps matching TRBD1 or TRBD2 (5 bases each). The CDR3 spans 12 residues. V lost 4 bases, J lost 6 bases, and 10 bases lay in between. Germline V lookup: CDR1 SNHLY, CDR2 FYNNEI. The CDR3 is CASSGGVLEQYF. CDR3 bases: TGTGCCAGCAGTGGAGGGGTTCTCGAGCAGTACTTC.

This clonotype was seen a handful of times. The chain uses TRBV5-1 and TRBJ2-2; maybe TRBD1 (6 bases). The CDR3 runs to 12 residues. The V end lost 8 bases, the J end lost 5 bases, and 10 bases lay between the germline ends. The germline V gene has CDR1 SGHRS and CDR2 YFSETQ. The DNA of the CDR3 is TGCGCCAGATGGACAGAGACCGGGGAGCTGTTTTTT. As protein: CARWTETGELFF.